Each of the 16 T cell receptor beta chains below was sequenced from the same sample in a study of blood T cell repertoires in COVID-19. The protocol was immunoSEQ multiplex PCR, while the TCRdb copy is restricted to in-frame clones and leaves out a portion. This table has a few hundred thousand clones, roughly 89% appearing once. Sequencing input: PBMCs or T cells enriched from blood (not recorded which). These receptors were taken from a woman aged 18 to 35 who had recovered from COVID-19.

The chain carries TRBV7-8 and TRBJ1-5; no clear D. V was trimmed by 2 bases and J by 0 bases, leaving 17 bases between them. Germline-derived CDR1 and CDR2 are SGHVS and FQNEAQ. The CDR3 runs to 18 residues. The CDR3 sequence is CASSLRAVSTYSNQPQHF. The CDR3 coding sequence is TGTGCCAGCAGCTTAAGAGCGGTCAGCACCTATAGCAATCAGCCCCAGCATTTT.

The chain combines TRBV28 with TRBJ1-2; no definite D call. Germline loops: CDR1 MDHEN, CDR2 SYDVKM. The CDR3 consists of 13 residues. Trimming cost V 6 bases and J 7 bases, with 15 bases left between them. The CDR3 coding sequence is TGTGCCAGCAGCACGACATGGTTGGTTGGCTACACCTTC. It codes for CASSTTWLVGYTF.

The rearrangement uses TRBV5-1 and TRBJ2-7; 10 nucleotides match TRBD1. Per germline, CDR1 SGHRS and CDR2 YFSETQ. Unmatched junction bases numbered 15, after V lost 7 bases and J lost 5 bases. The CDR3 contains 16 residues. CDR3 amino acids: CASLPAPTGGSNEQYF. CDR3 nucleotide sequence: TGCGCCAGCCTACCTGCGCCGACAGGGGGCTCGAACGAGCAGTACTTC.

This CDR3 reads CASSQGGRGNEQFF. Written as DNA, the CDR3 is TGTGCCAGCAGCCAGGGGGGACGAGGGAATGAGCAGTTCTTC. The gene calls are TRBV3-1 (or the pseudogene TRBV3-2) and TRBJ2-1, with a tentative D call TRBD2 (6 bases). Germline V gene sequence: CDR1 LGHDT, CDR2 YNNKEL (reference sequence). The CDR3 covers 14 residues. Trimming took off 3 bases at V and 7 bases at J, with 13 bases between the two ends.

V and J are TRBV9 and TRBJ2-5; TRBD1 might be the D (6 bases). Germline V lookup: CDR1 SGDLS, CDR2 YYNGEE. V was pared by 2 bases and J by 5 bases, with 13 bases between. The CDR3 is made up of 14 amino acids. CDR3 in DNA: TGTGCCAGCAGCGTCGGGAACAGGGACGAGACCCAGTACTTC. Encoded protein: CASSVGNRDETQYF.

For this clone: Other DNA sequences in the same sample also yield this CDR3. The chain combines TRBV5-1 with TRBJ2-1; 10 nucleotides line up with TRBD2. This CDR3 is 15 amino acids long. V was clipped by 2 bases and J by 3 bases; unmatched bases: 2. Per germline, CDR1 SGHRS and CDR2 YFSETQ. This chain's CDR3 is CASSLGLADYNEQFF. The CDR3 DNA follows: TGCGCCAGCAGCTTAGGACTAGCGGACTACAATGAGCAGTTCTTC.

The chain combines TRBV11-2 with TRBJ1-1; maybe TRBD1 (6 bases). Trimming cost V 5 bases and J 0 bases, with 13 bases left between them. CDR1 SGHAT and CDR2 FQNNGV come from the germline V gene. The CDR3 has 15 residues. CDR3 DNA: TGTGCCAGCAGCCCCGGCGGACAGATGAACACTGAAGCTTTCTTT. Protein: CASSPGGQMNTEAFF. Combining the CDR3 with reference TRBV11-2 and TRBJ1-1 gives the whole variable domain EAGVAQSPRYKIIEKRQSVAFWCNPISGHATLYWYQQILGQGPKLLIQFQNNGVVDDSQLPKDRFSAERLKGVDSTLKIQPAKLEDSAVYLCASSPGGQMNTEAFFGQGTRLTVV.

This chain uses TRBV7-8 with TRBJ2-7, with TRBD1 as a possible D gene (6 bases). Germline V CDR1 and CDR2: SGHVS, FQNEAQ. The V gene lost 1 base and the J gene lost 5 bases, with 15 bases spanning the gap. The CDR3 runs to 15 residues. The CDR3 coding sequence is TGTGCCAGCAGCTTAGGTGTGGGTGAGGGGGACGAGCAGTACTTC. Translation: CASSLGVGEGDEQYF.

V gene TRBV7-9 combines with J gene TRBJ1-6, with D perhaps matching TRBD1 (5 bases). Germline V gene lookup returns CDR1 SEHNR and CDR2 FQNEAQ (reference sequence). The CDR3 loop spans 12 amino acids. V was pared by 1 base and J by 12 bases, with 7 bases between. CDR3 nucleotides: TGTGCCAGCAGCTTAGGACAGTTACCCCTCCACTTT. It encodes CASSLGQLPLHF.

This chain uses TRBV28 with TRBJ1-3, with D perhaps TRBD1 (5 bases). Germline-derived CDR1 and CDR2 are MDHEN and SYDVKM. This CDR3 spans 14 amino acids. Trimming removed 3 bases from V and 4 bases from J, with 10 bases in between. CDR3 protein: CASSLSGSGNTIYF. In DNA, the CDR3 is TGTGCCAGCAGTTTGTCAGGGTCCGGAAACACCATATATTTT. The complete variable domain, with remaining parts taken from reference TRBV28 and TRBJ1-3, reads DVKVTQSSRYLVKRTGEKVFLECVQDMDHENMFWYRQDPGLGLRLIYFSYDVKMKEKGDIPEGYSVSREKKERFSLILESASTNQTSMYLCASSLSGSGNTIYFGEGSWLTVV.

The chain joins TRBV9 to TRBJ2-1, with 12 bases matching TRBD2. The CDR3 has 20 amino acids. Per the germline V gene, CDR1 is SGDLS and CDR2 is YYNGEE. The V and J ends lost 3 bases and 8 bases, in that order; junction bases with no gene match: 21. The CDR3 DNA reads as TGTGCCAGCAGCGGGCAACAGGGGGACCGCTCGACTAGCGGGAGCTATGAGCAGTTCTTC. It is translated as CASSGQQGDRSTSGSYEQFF.

The J gene is TRBJ2-5, the V gene TRBV5-4; D call uncertain. From germline, CDR1 is SGHNT and CDR2 YYREEE (reference sequence). V was trimmed by 4 bases and J by 5 bases, leaving 15 bases between them. This CDR3 has 14 residues. The CDR3 nucleotides are TGTGCCAGCAGCCCAGCCACAGTCAGGGAGACCCAGTACTTC. Translated: CASSPATVRETQYF.

This clone has just a few counts. The DNA of the CDR3 is TGTGCCAGCTCCGGGACTAGCGGGATGAGGGGCCCCGGGGAGCTGTTTTTT. This codes for CASSGTSGMRGPGELFF. The V and J genes are TRBV21-1 and TRBJ2-2; the table's D gene call, TRBD2, was not cross checked with the DNA. TRBV21-1 is a recognized pseudogene. This CDR3 contains 17 residues.

This chain connects TRBV6-1 to TRBJ1-1, with 9 positions matching TRBD1. Germline values: CDR1 MNHNS, CDR2 SASEGT. The V segment lost 2 bases and the J segment 10 bases; nucleotides outside the gene matches: 8. This CDR3 has 14 amino acids. Here the CDR3 DNA reads TGTGCCAGCAGTGAACGGGACAGGGATAATGGAGCTTTCTTT. It translates to CASSERDRDNGAFF.

The chain links TRBV3-1 (or the pseudogene TRBV3-2) to TRBJ1-6; D gene unclear. V was clipped by 6 bases and J by 7 bases, with 10 bases between them. Germline V lookup: CDR1 LGHDT, CDR2 YNNKEL (reference sequence). This CDR3 spans 13 amino acids. The CDR3 nucleotides are TGTGCCAGCAGTCAGAAATTAAATTCACCCCTCCACTTT. This translates into CASSQKLNSPLHF.

CDR3 DNA sequence: TGTGCCAGTAGTATGGAGTGGGCTCGTTGGGGGGGACAAGAGACCCAGTACTTC. It encodes CASSMEWARWGGQETQYF. The rearrangement links TRBV19 to TRBJ2-5, with 7 positions matching TRBD2. CDR1 is LNHDA and CDR2 is SQIVND in the germline V gene (reference sequence). The CDR3 has 18 residues. Trimming took 3 bases from V and 2 from J; bases not matched to a gene: 15.